This T cell receptor (beta chain) was sequenced during a study of blood T cell repertoires in COVID-19. Deletions cut 2 bases from V and 3 bases from J, with 9 bases between. The CDR3 is 14 residues long. The germline V gene has CDR1 MGHRA and CDR2 YSYEKL. Profiled with immunoSEQ multiplex PCR; TCRdb holds only in-frame clones, not every one. This table has around 65,000 clones, roughly 81% appearing once. Sequencing used peripheral blood. The clonotype originates from a human donor in a cohort sampled during active COVID-19. The chain uses TRBV4-1 and TRBJ2-3, with a possible D match to TRBD1 (6 bases). CDR3 amino acids: CASSQKGVTDTQYF. The DNA for the CDR3 is TGCGCCAGCAGCCAAAAGGGGGTTACAGATACGCAGTATTTT.